This note documents a single TCR beta chain sequence. Its antigen is undetermined. Tens of thousands of T cell genomes (approximately 210 ng DNA) went into each sorted-subset replicate. TCRdb keeps only in-frame clones here, not all; method: immunoSEQ multiplex PCR. The sample lists approximately 700,000 clones; roughly 73% were seen once. This sample is part of a study of shared clonotypes between healthy human individuals. The germline V and J ends were trimmed by 5 bases and 2 bases, with 7 bases remaining between them. Germline V CDR1 and CDR2: SGHTA, FQGNSA. This CDR3 is built from 12 residues. Study-wide results and caveats: Lower generation probabilities were found for non-shared clonotypes than for those shared by all four donors. With a handful of donors compared, about 5.2% of naive CD4 clonotypes were shared.

Everyone who donated was a Caucasian adult who lived in Nashville, Tennessee. V gene TRBV7-2 combines with J gene TRBJ2-7, with a possible D match to TRBD1 (6 bases). This TCR derives from a woman aged 25 to 45 in good health. The sequenced sample consisted of memory CD4+ T cells sorted from blood. Subset noted: CD45RA-negative fraction. The CDR3 protein is CASSGQPYEQYF. DNA of the CDR3: TGTGCCAGCAGCGGACAGCCCTACGAGCAGTACTTC.